This TCR beta chain was sequenced in a study of T-cell memory formation after mild COVID-19. In the study overall: TCR clustering was largely donor specific.

Trimming took 4 bases from V and 7 from J; bases not matched to a gene: 7. The CDR3 is 16 amino acids. CDR1 is LGHDT and CDR2 is YNNKEL in the germline V gene (reference sequence). This clonotype was counted ten times or more. Using its own MiXCR run on the 5' RACE reads, TCRdb lists one record per CDR3 protein. The table shows approximately 60,000 distinct CDR3 sequences, with 9% to 9.5% occurring only once. The rearrangement links TRBV3-1 to TRBJ2-1; TRBD2 matches at 13 bases. The sequenced material came from PBMCs or a T cell subset sorted from them (not recorded which). The clonotype comes from a young man who had mild COVID-19 (a few samples of this study predate the infection). Cell type and time point are not known. The CDR3 DNA is TGTGCCAGCAGCCCAGGGACTAGCGGGGCGCGGAATGAGCAGTTCTTC. Translated, it gives CASSPGTSGARNEQFF.